This record concerns one T cell receptor beta chain sequence. V lost 4 bases, J lost 2 bases, and 4 bases stayed unmatched. The CDR3 covers 14 residues. Germline CDR1 ENHRY, CDR2 SYGVKD. This entry is derived from a study of blood T cell repertoires in COVID-19. Study details: Samples of COVID-19 (acute and convalescent) were obtained from the United States, Italy and Spain. The analysed material was cDNA or gDNA that came from T cells, B-cell-depleted T cells, or PBMCs.

Authors' analysis steps: Amplification of reference gene primers provided the estimated nucleated cell counts. The method was immunoSEQ multiplex PCR; TCRdb's version includes in-frame clones alone and lacks a portion of them. D and trimming were read from the DNA, whereas the V and J calls and clone size are those reported in that table. The sample holds around 60,000 clones; 91% are singletons and the top ten take 2% to 2.5%. The TCR was taken from a man in his 60s with acute or convalescent COVID-19. The chain uses TRBV10-3 and TRBJ2-7; 8 nucleotides agree with TRBD2. Material: peripheral blood. CDR3 in DNA: TGTGCCATCAGTGCACTAGCGGAGGCCTACGAGCAGTACTTC. It codes for CAISALAEAYEQYF.